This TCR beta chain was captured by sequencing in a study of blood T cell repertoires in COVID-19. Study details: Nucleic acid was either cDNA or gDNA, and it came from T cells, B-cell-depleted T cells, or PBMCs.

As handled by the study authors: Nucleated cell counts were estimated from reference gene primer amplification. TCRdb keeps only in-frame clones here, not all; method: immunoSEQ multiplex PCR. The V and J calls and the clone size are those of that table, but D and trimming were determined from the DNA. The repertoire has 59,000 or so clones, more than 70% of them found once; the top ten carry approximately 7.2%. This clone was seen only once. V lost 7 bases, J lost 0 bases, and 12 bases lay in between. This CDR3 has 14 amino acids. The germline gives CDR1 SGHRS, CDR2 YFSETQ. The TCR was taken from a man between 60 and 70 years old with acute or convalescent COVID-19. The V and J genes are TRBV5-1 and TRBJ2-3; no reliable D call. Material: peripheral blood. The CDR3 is CASFRQPSTDTQYF. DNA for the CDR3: TGCGCCAGCTTTCGACAACCTAGCACAGATACGCAGTATTTT.